The clone carrying this T cell receptor (beta chain) has only a few counts. As yet, its antigen is unknown. Distinct nucleotide sequences in the sample also encode this CDR3. This entry belongs to a study of shared clonotypes between healthy human individuals. Whole-study results and caveats: Memory subsets had estimated richness that was generally smaller than that of naive subsets.

Only in-frame clones appear in the TCRdb table, and some are missing; sequencing was by immunoSEQ multiplex PCR. In the table there are 950,000 to 1,300,000 clones, about 75% of which are singletons. The receptor comes from a man younger than 35 in good health. The source material was memory CD4+ T cells sorted from blood. The subset was: CD45RA-negative fraction.

The CDR3 sequence: CAISGTANTGELFF. CDR3 coding DNA: TGTGCCATCAGTGGGACAGCTAACACCGGGGAGCTGTTTTTT. The V call is TRBV10-3, the J call TRBJ2-2; the D gene is possibly TRBD1 (6 bases). The CDR3 contains 14 residues. Looked up from germline, CDR1 is ENHRY and CDR2 is SYGVKD. Trimming shortened V by 4 bases and J by 2 bases, and 8 bases separated the two germline ends.